This T cell receptor beta chain was sequenced in a study of preoperative IRX-2 immunotherapy in early breast cancer. This clone occurred once. This table comes from immunoSEQ multiplex PCR, and its TCRdb copy is limited to in-frame clones, with some not included. The repertoire holds under 45,000 clones, with less than 95% as singletons. This sample's treatment: preoperative locoregional IRX-2 cytokine immunotherapy. Preoperative locoregional IRX-2 cytokine immunotherapy was tested in the phase Ib source study. The CDR3 sequence is 19 residues long. With V trimmed by 0 bases and J by 0 bases, 15 bases remained unmatched. Germline CDR1 is SQVTM and CDR2 is ANQGSEA.

The specimen comprised tumor tissue, sampled after IRX-2 immunotherapy. The V and J genes are TRBV29-1 and TRBJ2-7; 9 bases are a match to TRBD1. The sequence was obtained from a human donor with breast cancer. CDR3 nucleotide sequence: TGCAGCGTTGAAGATCTAGGGACAGGGACCCGTTTAAGCTCCTACGAGCAGTACTTC. Amino acids: CSVEDLGTGTRLSSYEQYF.